The 3 T cell receptor beta chains listed next were all sequenced from one sample in a study of T cells after yellow fever vaccination. TCRdb itself ran the 5' RACE reads through MiXCR, one entry per CDR3 protein. The table lists 100,000 to 150,000 distinct CDR3 sequences, more than 6.5% of them singletons. The sequenced sample was CD4+ T cells sorted from PBMCs, obtained more than 8 days after the first yellow fever vaccination. The receptors originated from a man aged 18 to 29 who received the YFV17D yellow fever vaccine.

The sample holds many counts of this clonotype. The gene calls are TRBV7-2 and TRBJ2-5, with a weak D call TRBD1 (6 bases). CDR1 SGHTA and CDR2 FQGNSA come from the germline V gene. V was pared by 1 base and J by 5 bases, with 17 bases between. This CDR3 spans 16 amino acids. The CDR3 protein is CASSLGAGTLGETQYF. Here the CDR3 DNA reads TGTGCCAGCAGCTTAGGAGCCGGGACATTGGGGGAGACCCAGTACTTC.

A note on this clonotype: Possible read error: a much larger clone is one base away. V is TRBV11-2 and J is TRBJ2-3; perhaps TRBD2 as D (5 bases). Deletions cut 7 bases from V and 6 bases from J, with 23 bases between. CDR1 is SGHAT and CDR2 is FQNNGV in the germline V gene. There are 16 residues in the CDR3. CDR3 loop: CASTPRRLSGFDTQYF. As DNA, the CDR3 is TGTGCCAGCACCCCGAGGCGACTATCGGGGTTTGATACGCAGTATTTT.

This clonotype was observed at least ten times. The V and J genes are TRBV5-1 and TRBJ1-2; D is unresolved. The germline V gene encodes CDR1 SGHRS and CDR2 YFSETQ. The CDR3 extends over 16 amino acids. V was cut by 1 base and J by 0 bases, with 13 bases left in between. The CDR3 protein is CASSLFSEFPNYGYTF. The CDR3 DNA sequence: TGCGCCAGCAGCTTGTTCAGCGAATTTCCTAACTATGGCTACACCTTC.